These T cell receptor beta chains were read from a single sample in a study of glioma-infiltrating T cells. TCRdb reanalysed the multiplex PCR reads using MiXCR and keeps one entry per CDR3 protein. The profile shows 300,000 to 450,000 distinct CDR3 sequences, around 38% of them singletons. The sequenced sample consisted of glioma tissue, nonneoplastic brain tissue, or PBMCs (not recorded which). These receptors originate from a human donor with low-grade glioma or glioblastoma, undergoing nonglioma brain surgery, or in good health (not recorded which). CDR3s leave out the opening cysteine and the closing phenylalanine or tryptophan.

TRBJ2-1 | TRBV12-3/TRBV12-4 | 16 | ASSLRLGPTSSYNEQF
TRBJ2-1 | TRBV20-1 | 14 | SPSGLPVGSYNEQF
TRBJ2-5 | TRBV6-1 | 14 | ASRPQSGKVKETQY
TRBJ1-1 | TRBV20-1 | 9 | SARGATEAF
TRBJ2-6 | TRBV28 | 13 | ASRRQGSGANVLT
TRBJ2-1 | TRBV13 | 16 | ASSSSGLGTSSYNEQF
TRBJ1-1 | TRBV2 | 16 | ASSGRTGGAYSNTEAF
TRBJ2-1 | TRBV27 | 15 | ASSLAGLAGSYNEQF
TRBJ2-7 | TRBV20-1 | 12 | SVERTSGTVEQY
TRBJ1-6 | TRBV7-9 | 11 | ASSPGYQGTLH
TRBJ1-6 | TRBV4-1 | 12 | ASSQGWVGSPLH
TRBJ1-6 | TRBV4-2 | 13 | ASSPSPALGSPLH
TRBJ2-7 | TRBV6-1 | 12 | ASSPRQGGIKQY
TRBJ2-7 | TRBV15 | 10 | ATQGAHYEQY
TRBJ1-5 | TRBV20-1 | 12 | SARGLYSNQPQH
TRBJ1-1 | TRBV28 | 12 | ASRPDRGSTEAF
TRBJ1-1 | TRBV6-1 | 11 | ASSLQGSTKAF
TRBJ2-3 | TRBV5-1 | 16 | ASSLGLRGRLSTDTQY
TRBJ2-2 | TRBV27 | 10 | ASSAGAGELF
TRBJ2-7 | TRBV10-3 | 9 | ATGKWDEQY
TRBJ2-7 | TRBV20-1 | 14 | SAKGGPQGWSYEQY
TRBJ1-2 | TRBV28 | 14 | ACMGLYRAAGYGYT
TRBJ2-5 | TRBV20-1 | 13 | SARDIAGAQETQY
TRBJ2-7 | TRBV7-2 | 14 | ASSLGRAGGQGEQY
TRBJ2-7 | TRBV28 | 11 | ASSSRLSYEQY
TRBJ1-1 | TRBV5-1 | 14 | ASSLVGGDQGTEAF
TRBJ2-3 | TRBV7-9 | 13 | ASRGTQGSADTQY
TRBJ2-7 | TRBV3-1 | 16 | ASTTRGFRGRAWNEQY
TRBJ2-7 | TRBV28 | 13 | ASSFRGRQYYELY
TRBJ2-5 | TRBV6-1 | 12 | ATAWRGGQETQY
TRBJ2-3 | TRBV29-1 | 12 | SVGLAGVGDTQY
TRBJ1-6 | TRBV5-1 | 12 | ASSSGPLGSPLH
TRBJ1-2 | TRBV4-1 | 12 | ASSQTTGGFGYT
TRBJ1-1 | TRBV12-3/TRBV12-4 | 10 | ASTAGRPLAF
TRBJ2-3 | TRBV18 | 15 | ASSPAYSGTRTDTQY
TRBJ2-7 | TRBV7-3 | 12 | ASSSSGTSDEQY
TRBJ1-1 | TRBV10-3 | 13 | AIRSDRGIDTEAF
TRBJ2-7 | TRBV5-4 | 12 | ASSLSDRSDEQY
TRBJ2-1 | TRBV4-2 | 13 | ASSFGGPDGNEQF
TRBJ2-4 | TRBV6-1 | 11 | ASRPPAKNIQY
TRBJ2-7 | TRBV7-8 | 13 | ASSLETGQTYEQY
TRBJ2-7 | TRBV15 | 15 | ATSPPGSRRGSYEQY
TRBJ1-1 | TRBV7-2 | 11 | ASSPRLNAEAF
TRBJ2-1 | TRBV18 | 14 | ASSSLAGGSWGEQF
TRBJ2-7 | TRBV12-3/TRBV12-4 | 10 | ASSSQGREQY
TRBJ2-7 | TRBV4-1 | 15 | ASSQDRGATNSYEQY
TRBJ1-5 | TRBV18 | 14 | ASSPRAYQGNQPQH
TRBJ2-2 | TRBV7-9 | 12 | ASSFPLGPGELF
TRBJ2-7 | TRBV28 | 10 | ASSRSGYEQY
TRBJ1-6 | TRBV5-4 | 11 | ASRSDPPSPLH
TRBJ2-1 | TRBV3-1 | 13 | ASSQEMQGKNEQF
TRBJ2-2 | TRBV12-3/TRBV12-4 | 10 | ASRRPTGELF